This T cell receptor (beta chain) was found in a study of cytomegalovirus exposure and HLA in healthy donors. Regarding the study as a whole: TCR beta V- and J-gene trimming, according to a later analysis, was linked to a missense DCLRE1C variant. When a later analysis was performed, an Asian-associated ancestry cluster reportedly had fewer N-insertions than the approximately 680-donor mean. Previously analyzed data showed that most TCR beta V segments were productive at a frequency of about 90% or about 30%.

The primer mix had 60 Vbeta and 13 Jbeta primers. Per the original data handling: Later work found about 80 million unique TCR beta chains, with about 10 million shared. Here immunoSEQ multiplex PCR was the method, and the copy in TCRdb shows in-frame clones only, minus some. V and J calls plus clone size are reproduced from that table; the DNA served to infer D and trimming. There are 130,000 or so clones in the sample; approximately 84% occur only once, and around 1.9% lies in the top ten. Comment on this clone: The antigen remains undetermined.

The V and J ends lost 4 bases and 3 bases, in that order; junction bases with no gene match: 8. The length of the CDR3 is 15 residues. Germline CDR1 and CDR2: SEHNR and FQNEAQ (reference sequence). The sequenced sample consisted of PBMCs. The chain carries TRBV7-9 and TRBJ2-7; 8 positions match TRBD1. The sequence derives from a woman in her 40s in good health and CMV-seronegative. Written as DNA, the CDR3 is TGTGCCAGCAGCTCCGGACAGGGAGTAGGCTACGAGCAGTACTTC. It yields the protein CASSSGQGVGYEQYF.